The text below deals with one TCR beta chain. The data originate from a study of T-cell memory formation after mild COVID-19. The V end lost 3 bases, the J end lost 0 bases, and 9 bases lay between the germline ends. In germline, CDR1 is LGHDT, CDR2 YNNKEL (reference sequence). The CDR3 contains 15 residues. Each CDR3 protein is one row after TCRdb ran MiXCR on the 5' RACE reads. The data show hundreds of thousands of distinct CDR3 sequences, with roughly 17% seen just once and around 12% held by the top ten. Material for sequencing was PBMCs or a T cell subset sorted from them (not recorded which). The chain employs TRBV3-1 and TRBJ2-1; D is uncertain. The sequence was collected from an adult woman who had mild COVID-19 (a few samples of this study predate the infection). Cell type and time point are not known. CDR3 nucleotide sequence: TGTGCCAGCAGCCAGTCGGTTCCCTCCTACAATGAGCAGTTCTTC. Its translation: CASSQSVPSYNEQFF.